This TCR beta chain was recovered during a study of shared clonotypes between healthy human individuals. This CDR3 spans 15 amino acids. The germline gives CDR1 MNHEY, CDR2 SVGAGI. V was clipped by 0 bases and J by 6 bases, with 12 bases between them. This table comes from immunoSEQ multiplex PCR, and its TCRdb copy is limited to in-frame clones, with some not included. In the table there are just under 350,000 clones, 73% of which are singletons. The genes are TRBV6-5 and TRBJ2-1; perhaps TRBD2 as D (5 bases). The sequenced sample was memory CD4+ T cells sorted from blood. Indicated subset: CD45RA-negative fraction. This TCR derives from a man aged 25-40 years in good health. The DNA of the CDR3 is TGTGCCAGCAGTTACTCCGGACTTAAAGTCAATGAGCAGTTCTTC. Translating it yields CASSYSGLKVNEQFF.